This TCR beta chain stems from a study of shared clonotypes between healthy human individuals. Using immunoSEQ multiplex PCR, the repertoire was profiled, and TCRdb retains in-frame clones only, with some absent. The table records 2 million to 2.5 million clones, roughly 91% of them present only once. Cells designated naive CD8 were CD45RO-negative and were positively selected for CCR7, with terminally differentiated effector memory CD45RA+ cells excluded. Germline V lookup: CDR1 MGHRA, CDR2 YSYEKL. V dropped 4 bases and J dropped 4 bases, with 10 bases sitting between them. The CDR3 covers 13 residues.

Sequences were obtained from naive CD8+ T cells from PBMCs. V usage is TRBV4-1 and J usage is TRBJ1-1; D call uncertain. This receptor was identified in a man aged 18 to 30 in good health. Some clones in this sample may be carry-over from other donors' samples. The CDR3 coding sequence is TGCGCCAGCAGCCTAAGGGTGAGCACTGAAGCTTTCTTT. Translated, it gives CASSLRVSTEAFF.